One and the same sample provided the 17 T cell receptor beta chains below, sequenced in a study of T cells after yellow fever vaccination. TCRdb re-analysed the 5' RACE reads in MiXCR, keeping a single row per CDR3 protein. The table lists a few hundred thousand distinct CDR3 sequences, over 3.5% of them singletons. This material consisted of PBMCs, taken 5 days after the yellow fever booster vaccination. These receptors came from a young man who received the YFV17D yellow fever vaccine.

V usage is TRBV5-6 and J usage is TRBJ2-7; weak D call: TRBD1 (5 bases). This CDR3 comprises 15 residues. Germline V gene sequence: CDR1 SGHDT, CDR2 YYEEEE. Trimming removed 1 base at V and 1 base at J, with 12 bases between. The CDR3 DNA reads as TGTGCCAGCAGCTTGCCAGGGTTTGGGTCCTACGAGCAGTACTTC. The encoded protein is CASSLPGFGSYEQYF.

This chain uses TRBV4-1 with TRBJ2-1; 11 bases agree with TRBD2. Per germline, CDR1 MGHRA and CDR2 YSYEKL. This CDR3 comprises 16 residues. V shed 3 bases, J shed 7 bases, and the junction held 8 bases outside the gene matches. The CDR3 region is CASSHVSGGAENEQFF. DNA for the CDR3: TGCGCCAGCAGCCATGTTAGCGGGGGGGCTGAAAATGAGCAGTTCTTC.

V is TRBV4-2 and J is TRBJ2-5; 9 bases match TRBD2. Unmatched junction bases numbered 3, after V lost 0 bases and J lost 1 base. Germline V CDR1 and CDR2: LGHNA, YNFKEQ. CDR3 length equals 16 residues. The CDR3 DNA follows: TGTGCCAGCAGCCAAGACGGCGGGGGGGTCCAAGAGACCCAGTACTTC. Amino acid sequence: CASSQDGGGVQETQYF.

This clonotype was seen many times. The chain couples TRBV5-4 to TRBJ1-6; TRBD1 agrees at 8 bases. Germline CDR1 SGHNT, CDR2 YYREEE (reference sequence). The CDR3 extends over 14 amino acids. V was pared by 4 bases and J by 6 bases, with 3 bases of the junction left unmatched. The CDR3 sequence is CASSPDRGNSPLHF. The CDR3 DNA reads TGTGCCAGCAGCCCAGACAGGGGTAATTCACCCCTCCACTTT.

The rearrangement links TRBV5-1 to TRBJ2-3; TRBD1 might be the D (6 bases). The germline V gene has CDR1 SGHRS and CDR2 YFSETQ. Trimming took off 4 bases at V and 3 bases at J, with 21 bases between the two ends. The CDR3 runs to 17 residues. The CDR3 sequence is CASSGPLQGMNTDTQYF. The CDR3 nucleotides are TGCGCCAGCAGCGGACCCTTACAGGGAATGAATACAGATACGCAGTATTTT. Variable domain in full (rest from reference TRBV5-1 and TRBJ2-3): KAGVTQTPRYLIKTRGQQVTLSCSPISGHRSVSWYQQTPGQGLQFLFEYFSETQRNKGNFPGRFSGRQFSNSRSEMNVSTLELGDSALYLCASSGPLQGMNTDTQYFGPGTRLTVL.

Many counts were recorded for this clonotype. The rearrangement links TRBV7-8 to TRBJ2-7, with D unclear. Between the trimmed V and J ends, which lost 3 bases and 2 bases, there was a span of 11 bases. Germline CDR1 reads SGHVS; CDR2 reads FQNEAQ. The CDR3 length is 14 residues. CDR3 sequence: CASSFRYSTYEQYF. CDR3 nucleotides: TGTGCCAGCAGCTTCCGCTATTCCACCTACGAGCAGTACTTC.

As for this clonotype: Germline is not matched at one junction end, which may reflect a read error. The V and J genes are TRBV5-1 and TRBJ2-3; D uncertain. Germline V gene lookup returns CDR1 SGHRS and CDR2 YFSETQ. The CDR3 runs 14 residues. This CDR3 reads CAGSLDGLTDTQYF. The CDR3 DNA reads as TGCGCCGGCAGCTTAGACGGCCTCACAGATACGCAGTATTTT. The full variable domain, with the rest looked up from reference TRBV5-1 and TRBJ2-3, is KAGVTQTPRYLIKTRGQQVTLSCSPISGHRSVSWYQQTPGQGLQFLFEYFSETQRNKGNFPGRFSGRQFSNSRSEMNVSTLELGDSALYLCAGSLDGLTDTQYFGPGTRLTVL.

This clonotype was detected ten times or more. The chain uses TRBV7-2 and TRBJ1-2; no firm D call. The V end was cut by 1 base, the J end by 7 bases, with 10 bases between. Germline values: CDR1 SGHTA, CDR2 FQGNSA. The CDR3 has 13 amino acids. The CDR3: CASSLGIARGYTF. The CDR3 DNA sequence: TGTGCCAGCAGCTTAGGCATCGCCCGTGGCTACACCTTC.

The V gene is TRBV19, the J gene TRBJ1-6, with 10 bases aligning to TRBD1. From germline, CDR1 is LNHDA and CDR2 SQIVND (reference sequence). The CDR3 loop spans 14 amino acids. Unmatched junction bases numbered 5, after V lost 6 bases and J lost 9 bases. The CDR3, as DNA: TGTGCCAGTAGCTCGACAGGGGGCAGTTCACCCCTCCACTTT. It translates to CASSSTGGSSPLHF. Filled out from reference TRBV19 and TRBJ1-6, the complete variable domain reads DGGITQSPKYLFRKEGQNVTLSCEQNLNHDAMYWYRQDPGQGLRLIYYSQIVNDFQKGDIAEGYSVSREKKESFPLTVTSAQKNPTAFYLCASSSTGGSSPLHFGNGTRLTVT.

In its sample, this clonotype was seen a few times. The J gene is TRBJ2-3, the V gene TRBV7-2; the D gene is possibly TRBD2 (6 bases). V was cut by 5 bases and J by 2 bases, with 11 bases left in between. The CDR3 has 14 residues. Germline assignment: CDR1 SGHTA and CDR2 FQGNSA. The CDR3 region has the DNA TGTGCCAGCAGCATCCGGACTACCACAGATACGCAGTATTTT. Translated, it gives CASSIRTTTDTQYF.

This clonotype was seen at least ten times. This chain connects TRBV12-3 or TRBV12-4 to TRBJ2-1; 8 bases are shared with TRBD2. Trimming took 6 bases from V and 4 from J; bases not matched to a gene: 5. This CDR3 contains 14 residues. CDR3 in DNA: TGTGCCAGCAGCCTACTAGCGGCATACAATGAGCAGTTCTTC. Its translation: CASSLLAAYNEQFF.

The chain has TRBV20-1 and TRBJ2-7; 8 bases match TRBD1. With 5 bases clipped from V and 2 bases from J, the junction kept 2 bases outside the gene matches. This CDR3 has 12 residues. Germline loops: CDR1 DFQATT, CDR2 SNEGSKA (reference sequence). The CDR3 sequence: CSAGDRTYEQYF. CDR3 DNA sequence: TGCAGTGCTGGGGACAGGACCTACGAGCAGTACTTC.

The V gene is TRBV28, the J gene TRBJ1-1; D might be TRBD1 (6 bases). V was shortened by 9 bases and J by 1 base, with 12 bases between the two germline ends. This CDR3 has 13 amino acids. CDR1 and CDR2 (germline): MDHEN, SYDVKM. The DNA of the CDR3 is TGTGCCAGTCTGGACAGACAGAACACTGAAGCTTTCTTT. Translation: CASLDRQNTEAFF.

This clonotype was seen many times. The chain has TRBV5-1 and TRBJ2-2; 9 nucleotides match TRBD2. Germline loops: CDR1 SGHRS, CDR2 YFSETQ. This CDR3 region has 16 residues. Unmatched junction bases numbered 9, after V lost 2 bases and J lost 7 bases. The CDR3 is CASSFVAGVTNGELFF. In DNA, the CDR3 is TGCGCCAGCAGCTTCGTAGCGGGGGTCACCAACGGGGAGCTGTTTTTT.

CDR3 sequence (DNA): TGTGCCAGCAGCCAATCAGAGGGGGGACAAGAGACCCAGTACTTC. Protein sequence: CASSQSEGGQETQYF. The rearrangement links TRBV4-2 to TRBJ2-5; D is possibly TRBD1 or TRBD2 (6 bases each). The V gene's germline CDR1 is LGHNA and CDR2 YNFKEQ. Trimming shortened V by 2 bases and J by 2 bases, and 12 bases separated the two germline ends. The CDR3 runs 15 residues.

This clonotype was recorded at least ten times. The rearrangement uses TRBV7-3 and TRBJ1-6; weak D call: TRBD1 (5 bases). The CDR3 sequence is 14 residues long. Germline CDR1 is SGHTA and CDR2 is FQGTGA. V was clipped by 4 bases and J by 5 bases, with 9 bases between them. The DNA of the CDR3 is TGTGCCAGCAGCTCCGGGACTGATAATTCACCCCTCCACTTT. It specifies CASSSGTDNSPLHF.

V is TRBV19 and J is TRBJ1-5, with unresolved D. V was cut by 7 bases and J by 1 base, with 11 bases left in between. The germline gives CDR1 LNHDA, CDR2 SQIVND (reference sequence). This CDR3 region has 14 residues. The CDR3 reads CASTTIGSNQPQHF. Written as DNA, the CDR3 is TGTGCCAGTACGACTATCGGCAGCAATCAGCCCCAGCATTTT.